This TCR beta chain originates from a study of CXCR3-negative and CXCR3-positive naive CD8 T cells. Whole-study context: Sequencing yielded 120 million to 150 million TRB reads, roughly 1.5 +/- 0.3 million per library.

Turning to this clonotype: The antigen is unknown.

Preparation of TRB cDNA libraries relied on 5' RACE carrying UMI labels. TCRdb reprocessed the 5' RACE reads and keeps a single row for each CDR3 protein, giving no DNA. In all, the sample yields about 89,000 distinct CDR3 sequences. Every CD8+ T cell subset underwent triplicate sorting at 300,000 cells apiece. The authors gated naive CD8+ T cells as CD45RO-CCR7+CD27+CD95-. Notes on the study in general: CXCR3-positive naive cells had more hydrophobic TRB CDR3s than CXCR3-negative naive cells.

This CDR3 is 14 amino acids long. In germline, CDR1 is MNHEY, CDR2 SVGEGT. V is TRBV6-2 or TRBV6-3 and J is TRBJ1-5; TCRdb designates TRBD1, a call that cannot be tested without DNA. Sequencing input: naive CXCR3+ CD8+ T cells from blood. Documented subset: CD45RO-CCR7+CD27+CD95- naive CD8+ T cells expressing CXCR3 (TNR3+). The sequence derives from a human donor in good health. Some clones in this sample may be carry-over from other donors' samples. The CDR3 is CASSSDRRLAPQHF.